This passage covers 31 T cell receptor beta chains from one sample sequenced in a study of T-cell memory formation after mild COVID-19. TCRdb analysed the 5' RACE reads with MiXCR anew, one entry per CDR3 protein. The sample lists hundreds of thousands of distinct CDR3 sequences; about a sixth were seen once. The material sequenced was PBMCs or a T cell subset sorted from them (not recorded which). The receptor source for this set is a man younger than 35 who had mild COVID-19 (a few samples of this study predate the infection). Cell type and time point are not known.

The V and J genes are TRBV4-1 and TRBJ1-1, with 7 bases that match TRBD1. This CDR3 is 14 amino acids long. Trimming removed 3 bases from V and 7 bases from J; junction bases left unmatched: 8. Germline values: CDR1 MGHRA, CDR2 YSYEKL. DNA for the CDR3: TGCGCCAGCAGCCAGGTAGACAGGGCCGTTGAAGCTTTCTTT. Its protein is CASSQVDRAVEAFF.

In this sample, this clonotype turned up once. The V and J genes are TRBV4-2 and TRBJ2-5, with TRBD2 matching 7 bases. V lost 4 bases and J lost 1; bases outside the gene matches: 6. This CDR3 is built from 15 residues. Looked up from germline, CDR1 is LGHNA and CDR2 is YNFKEQ. The CDR3 is CASSRLGGSQETQYF. The DNA of the CDR3 is TGTGCCAGCAGCCGCTTGGGGGGGTCCCAAGAGACCCAGTACTTC.

The table lists this clonotype with a few counts. The chain links TRBV29-1 to TRBJ1-3; 7 bases map to TRBD1. The germline V gene has CDR1 SQVTM and CDR2 ANQGSEA. The CDR3 spans 14 residues. Trimming at V came to 3 bases and at J to 5 bases, leaving 7 bases not matched to a gene. The chain's CDR3 is CSVDLTGARNTIYF. The DNA of the CDR3 is TGCAGCGTTGACCTCACAGGGGCTAGAAACACCATATATTTT.

The sample holds a few counts of this clonotype. The gene calls are TRBV6-5 and TRBJ1-3, with D maybe TRBD1 (6 bases). This CDR3 region has 16 residues. V was trimmed by 6 bases and J by 0 bases, leaving 15 bases between them. CDR1 is MNHEY, CDR2 SVGAGI, per germline. The CDR3 region has the DNA TGTGCCAGCAGCCGAACCCCGGGACACTCTGGAAACACCATATATTTT. Translated: CASSRTPGHSGNTIYF.

This chain joins TRBV5-1 and TRBJ1-4, with TRBD1 as a possible D gene (6 bases). This CDR3 is 14 amino acids long. Trimming took 4 bases from V and 6 from J, leaving 13 bases between them. The V gene's germline CDR1 is SGHRS and CDR2 YFSETQ. The CDR3 loop is CASSIQGRDEKLFF. The CDR3 DNA reads as TGCGCCAGCAGCATACAGGGTCGGGATGAAAAACTGTTTTTT.

This clonotype was seen only a few times. The chain carries TRBV7-3 and TRBJ2-3; 7 nucleotides match TRBD2. The CDR3 loop spans 14 amino acids. The germline CDR1 and CDR2 sequences are SGHTA and FQGTGA. The V and J ends lost 5 bases and 4 bases, in that order; junction bases with no gene match: 6. The chain's CDR3 is CASSLGLGSDTQYF. The DNA of the CDR3 is TGTGCCAGCAGCCTAGGACTAGGTTCAGATACGCAGTATTTT.

This clonotype showed up just a few times. The CDR3 sequence is CASSNVGSYEQYF. CDR3 bases: TGTGCCAGCAGTAACGTGGGCTCCTACGAGCAGTACTTC. J is TRBJ2-7 and V is TRBV12-3 or TRBV12-4; D gene uncertain. Trimming cost V 5 bases and J 0 bases, with 8 bases left between them. The CDR3 totals 13 residues.

Only a few counts were recorded for this clonotype. This chain uses TRBV24-1 with TRBJ1-1; D is perhaps TRBD1 (6 bases). CDR3 length: 12 residues. Trimming removed 10 bases from V and 4 bases from J, with 12 bases in between. From germline, CDR1 is KGHDR and CDR2 SFDVKD. CDR3 sequence: CATSTGPTEAFF. As DNA, the CDR3 is TGTGCCACTTCCACAGGGCCCACTGAAGCTTTCTTT.

CDR3 loop: CASQTWAGSPQPQHF. The CDR3 DNA is TGTGCCAGCCAAACTTGGGCGGGGTCCCCTCAGCCCCAGCATTTT. J is TRBJ1-5 and V is TRBV2; no clear D gene. Trimming pared 8 bases from V and 6 bases from J, leaving 20 bases between. Germline CDR1 and CDR2: SNHLY and FYNNEI. The CDR3 runs 15 residues.

This rearrangement joins TRBV5-1 to TRBJ2-4; 8 bases fit TRBD1. V was clipped by 0 bases and J by 7 bases; unmatched bases: 3. The CDR3 runs 14 residues. CDR1 and CDR2 (germline): SGHRS, YFSETQ. CDR3 sequence reads: CASSLGQGYNIQYF. CDR3 nucleotides: TGCGCCAGCAGCTTGGGACAGGGGTATAACATTCAGTACTTC. The entire variable domain, with the rest obtained from reference TRBV5-1 and TRBJ2-4, is as follows: KAGVTQTPRYLIKTRGQQVTLSCSPISGHRSVSWYQQTPGQGLQFLFEYFSETQRNKGNFPGRFSGRQFSNSRSEMNVSTLELGDSALYLCASSLGQGYNIQYFGAGTRLSVL.

V and J are TRBV5-4 and TRBJ2-1, with a possible D match to TRBD2 (7 bases). Germline V gene data show CDR1 as SGHNT and CDR2 as YYREEE (reference sequence). The V end lost 3 bases, the J end lost 8 bases, and 15 bases lay between the germline ends. CDR3 length equals 14 residues. The CDR3 loop is CASSSSGGADEQFF. The DNA for the CDR3 is TGTGCCAGCAGCTCTTCTGGGGGGGCGGATGAGCAGTTCTTC.

This clonotype was seen a few times. This chain uses TRBV9 with TRBJ2-3, with TRBD1 matching 10 bases. Germline loops: CDR1 SGDLS, CDR2 YYNGEE. Trimming cost V 5 bases and J 2 bases; bases outside gene matches: 5. The CDR3 loop spans 15 amino acids. DNA of the CDR3: TGTGCCAGCAGTCAAGGGACAGGGGTCACAGATACGCAGTATTTT. This codes for CASSQGTGVTDTQYF.

The chain employs TRBV4-1 and TRBJ2-7; D is possibly TRBD2 (5 bases). This CDR3 comprises 15 residues. Trimming took 0 bases from V and 2 from J, leaving 11 bases between them. The germline V gene has CDR1 MGHRA and CDR2 YSYEKL. The CDR3 spells CASSQEEARAYEQYV. The CDR3 DNA is TGCGCCAGCAGCCAAGAGGAGGCTAGGGCCTACGAGCAGTACGTC.

This sequence joins TRBV9 and TRBJ2-7; D unresolved. The CDR3 has 15 amino acids. Trimming took 0 bases from V and 2 from J, leaving 12 bases between them. CDR1 SGDLS and CDR2 YYNGEE come from the germline V gene. In DNA form, the CDR3 reads TGTGCCAGCAGCGTAGTAAGGGTACCTACCTACGAGCAGTACGTC. The encoded protein is CASSVVRVPTYEQYV.

On this clonotype: The junction departs from the called germline gene at one end, perhaps through a read error. The chain joins TRBV5-1 to TRBJ2-2; D gene uncertain. This CDR3 is 15 amino acids long. Germline CDR1 SGHRS, CDR2 YFSETQ. The CDR3 DNA follows: TGCGCCAGCAGCTTGGCCCTACTAAACATCGGGGAGCTGTTTTTT. It specifies CASSLALLNIGELFF.

This chain joins TRBV27 and TRBJ2-3; D is possibly TRBD2 (7 bases). This CDR3 is built from 15 residues. The germline CDR1 and CDR2 sequences are MNHEY and SMNVEV (reference sequence). Trimming removed 6 bases from V and 5 bases from J, with 18 bases in between. Here the CDR3 reads CASSHKGGGIDTQYF. The CDR3 DNA reads TGTGCCAGCAGCCATAAAGGCGGGGGCATAGATACGCAGTATTTT.

This clonotype came up a few times. The rearrangement uses TRBV18 and TRBJ1-4; D may be TRBD1 (5 bases). The germline V gene has CDR1 KGHSH and CDR2 LQKENI. Trimming removed 3 bases from V and 8 bases from J, with 16 bases in between. The CDR3 is 15 residues long. The DNA for the CDR3 is TGTGCCAGCTCACCCCCGGGACTAGAAGGGGAAAAACTGTTTTTT. Its translation is CASSPPGLEGEKLFF. Full variable domain (missing parts from reference TRBV18 and TRBJ1-4): NAGVMQNPRHLVRRRGQEARLRCSPMKGHSHVYWYRQLPEEGLKFMVYLQKENIIDESGMPKERFSAEFPKEGPSILRIQQVVRGDSAAYFCASSPPGLEGEKLFFGSGTQLSVL.

This clonotype was seen a few times. This sequence joins TRBV7-3 and TRBJ2-3; D is perhaps TRBD2 (7 bases). CDR1 is SGHTA, CDR2 FQGTGA, per germline. Trimming cost V 6 bases and J 5 bases, with 18 bases left between them. This CDR3 has 15 residues. The CDR3 loop reads CASRSSGGPGDTQYF. The CDR3 DNA sequence: TGTGCCAGCAGATCCTCCGGGGGGCCAGGAGATACGCAGTATTTT.

The V and J genes are TRBV5-5 and TRBJ2-1; no clear D gene. V dropped 0 bases and J dropped 7 bases, with 8 bases sitting between them. This CDR3 has 13 residues. CDR1 is SGHKS and CDR2 is YYEKEE in the germline V gene (reference sequence). CDR3 sequence: CASSLVDGNEQFF. The CDR3 DNA reads as TGTGCCAGCAGCTTGGTAGATGGGAATGAGCAGTTCTTC. The full variable domain, with the rest looked up from reference TRBV5-5 and TRBJ2-1, is DAGVTQSPTHLIKTRGQQVTLRCSPISGHKSVSWYQQVLGQGPQFIFQYYEKEERGRGNFPDRFSARQFPNYSSELNVNALLLGDSALYLCASSLVDGNEQFFGPGTRLTVL.

The chain couples TRBV9 to TRBJ2-2; D is possibly TRBD1 (5 bases). This CDR3 spans 17 amino acids. Germline V gene lookup returns CDR1 SGDLS and CDR2 YYNGEE. V was pared by 4 bases and J by 4 bases, with 20 bases between. CDR3 DNA: TGTGCCAGCAGCCCTCGAGTTCGCAGGGCGTCCACCGGGGAGCTGTTTTTT. It codes for CASSPRVRRASTGELFF.

This clonotype was detected ten times or more. This chain links TRBV5-1 with TRBJ1-6; D call uncertain. In germline, CDR1 is SGHRS, CDR2 YFSETQ. The length of the CDR3 is 15 residues. Trimming took off 0 bases at V and 5 bases at J, with 9 bases between the two ends. CDR3 nucleotide sequence: TGCGCCAGCAGCTTGGAAGGGCCTGATAATTCACCCCTCCACTTT. This gives the protein CASSLEGPDNSPLHF.

This clonotype was counted between two and nine times. The chain is built from TRBV5-1 and TRBJ1-1; no definite D call. Germline-derived CDR1 and CDR2 are SGHRS and YFSETQ. The germline V and J ends were trimmed by 4 bases and 4 bases, with 20 bases remaining between them. CDR3 length: 16 residues. For the CDR3, the DNA is TGCGCCAGCAGCGGGTTAAATAGGGCTTTGGGCACTGAAGCTTTCTTT. Amino acids: CASSGLNRALGTEAFF.

This clonotype was detected only a few times. V is TRBV20-1 and J is TRBJ1-4; D remains unclear. CDR1 is DFQATT and CDR2 is SNEGSKA in the germline V gene (reference sequence). The CDR3 has 13 residues. The germline V and J ends were trimmed by 1 base and 8 bases, with 11 bases remaining between them. The CDR3 DNA is TGCAGTGCTAGAGCGTCGGCCCCCGAAAAACTGTTTTTT. Protein: CSARASAPEKLFF.

This clonotype has just a few counts. The chain combines TRBV4-3 with TRBJ2-3, with 12 bases aligning to TRBD2. Germline lookup yields CDR1 LGHNA and CDR2 YSLEER. This CDR3 is 15 amino acids long. The V and J ends lost 6 bases and 3 bases, in that order; junction bases with no gene match: 4. In DNA, the CDR3 is TGCGCCAGCAGGAGGACTAGCGGGGAGACAGATACGCAGTATTTT. Residues: CASRRTSGETDTQYF.

This clonotype has ten or more counts. The chain has TRBV7-2 and TRBJ2-3, with TRBD2 as a possible D gene (5 bases). V was trimmed by 4 bases and J by 2 bases, leaving 16 bases between them. Looked up from germline, CDR1 is SGHTA and CDR2 is FQGNSA. CDR3 length: 16 residues. CDR3 region: CASSSSRAYHTDTQYF. In nucleotides, the CDR3 is TGTGCCAGCAGCTCCTCGAGGGCCTACCACACAGATACGCAGTATTTT.

Points on this clonotype: At one end, the junction sequence differs from germline, possibly due to a read error. The chain has TRBV7-2 and TRBJ2-1; D is ambiguous. The CDR3 consists of 13 residues. Germline-derived CDR1 and CDR2 are SGHTA and FQGNSA. The CDR3 loop is CASSLEGMSITDF. The CDR3 DNA is TGTGCCAGCAGCTTAGAAGGGATGTCTATAACCGACTTC.

The chain links TRBV4-3 to TRBJ2-2; D is ambiguous. This CDR3 comprises 15 residues. Trimming shortened V by 0 bases and J by 4 bases, and 9 bases separated the two germline ends. Looked up from germline, CDR1 is LGHNA and CDR2 is YSLEER. CDR3 region: CASSQEWSFTGELFF. The DNA of the CDR3 is TGCGCCAGCAGCCAAGAATGGTCCTTCACCGGGGAGCTGTTTTTT.

The CDR3 loop reads CASSFKGFGEQYV. The CDR3 bases are TGTGCCAGCAGCTTTAAGGGTTTCGGAGAGCAGTACGTC. The chain couples TRBV7-2 to TRBJ2-7, with D unclear. Germline loops: CDR1 SGHTA, CDR2 FQGNSA. Deletions cut 3 bases from V and 7 bases from J, with 13 bases between. CDR3 length: 13 amino acids.

This chain links TRBV6-1 with TRBJ2-7, with D maybe TRBD1 (5 bases). The CDR3 consists of 16 residues. V lost 4 bases and J lost 0, with 16 bases in between. Germline CDR1 MNHNS, CDR2 SASEGT. The CDR3 DNA reads TGTGCCAGCAGTGGAGGACACCCGCTTTCCTCCTACGAGCAGTACGTC. It codes for CASSGGHPLSSYEQYV.

This clonotype was seen a single time. The rearrangement joins TRBV7-2 to TRBJ2-5; TRBD2 aligns across 7 bases. Germline V CDR1 and CDR2: SGHTA, FQGNSA. CDR3 length: 14 amino acids. The J segment lost 3 bases and the V segment lost 3 bases, leaving 4 bases of the junction unmatched. CDR3 amino acids: CASSFSSGEETQYF. As DNA, the CDR3 is TGTGCCAGCAGCTTTTCTAGCGGCGAAGAGACCCAGTACTTC.

The V gene is TRBV7-2, the J gene TRBJ2-7; D ambiguous. The germline V and J ends were trimmed by 6 bases and 6 bases, with 15 bases remaining between them. Per germline, CDR1 SGHTA and CDR2 FQGNSA. The CDR3 sequence is 13 residues long. The CDR3 DNA reads as TGTGCCAGCAGTTCGGACCTCCGACTCGAGCAGTACGTC. Protein: CASSSDLRLEQYV.